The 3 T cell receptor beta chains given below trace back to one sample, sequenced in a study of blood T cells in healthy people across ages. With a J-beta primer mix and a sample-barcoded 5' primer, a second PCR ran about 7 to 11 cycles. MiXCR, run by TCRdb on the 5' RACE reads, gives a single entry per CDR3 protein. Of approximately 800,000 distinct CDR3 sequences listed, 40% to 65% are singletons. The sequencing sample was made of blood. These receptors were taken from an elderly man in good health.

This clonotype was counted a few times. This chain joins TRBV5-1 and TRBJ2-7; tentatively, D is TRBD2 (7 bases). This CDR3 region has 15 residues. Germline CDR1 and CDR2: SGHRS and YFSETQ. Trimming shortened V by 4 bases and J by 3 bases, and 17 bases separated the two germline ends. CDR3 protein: CASSVKGEGRYEQYF. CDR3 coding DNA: TGCGCCAGCAGCGTCAAGGGGGAGGGCCGCTACGAGCAGTACTTC.

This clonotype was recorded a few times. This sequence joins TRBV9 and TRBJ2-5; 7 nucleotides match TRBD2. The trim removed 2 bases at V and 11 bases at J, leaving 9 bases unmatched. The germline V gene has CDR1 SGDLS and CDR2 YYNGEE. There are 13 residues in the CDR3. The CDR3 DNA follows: TGTGCCAGCAGCGTGGGAAGGGGAGGGGAGCAGTACTTC. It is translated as CASSVGRGGEQYF.

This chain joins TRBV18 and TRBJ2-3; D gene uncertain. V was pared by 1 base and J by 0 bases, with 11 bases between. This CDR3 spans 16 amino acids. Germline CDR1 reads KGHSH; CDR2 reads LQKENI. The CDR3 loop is CASSPQGGLSTDTQYF. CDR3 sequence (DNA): TGTGCCAGCTCACCACAGGGCGGTTTGAGCACAGATACGCAGTATTTT.